The 30 T cell receptor beta chains below come from one sample, sequenced in a study of Graves' ophthalmopathy and Graves' hyperthyroidism. The study amplified TCR beta CDR3 regions using RNA transcripts. HTBI-primed first-round RT-PCR preceded second-round multiplex PCR. TCRdb used MiXCR to reprocess the multiplex PCR reads, holding one entry per CDR3 protein. In the table there are 300,000 to 400,000 distinct CDR3 sequences, roughly 16% of which are singletons. Source material: peripheral blood. The receptors here all came from an adult man with Graves' ophthalmopathy.

In this sample, this clonotype turned up many times. J is TRBJ2-7 and V is TRBV5-1, with D maybe TRBD2 (6 bases). Trimming shortened V by 6 bases and J by 0 bases, and 10 bases separated the two germline ends. Germline-derived CDR1 and CDR2 are SGHRS and YFSETQ. The CDR3 runs to 13 residues. The CDR3 is CASKAAGSYEQYF. CDR3 DNA: TGCGCCAGCAAGGCAGCGGGCTCCTACGAGCAGTACTTC.

This clonotype was recorded at least ten times. This chain uses TRBV11-2 with TRBJ2-2, with 7 bases identical to TRBD1. The CDR3 is made up of 18 amino acids. Germline CDR1 SGHAT, CDR2 FQNNGV. J lost 0 bases, V lost 5 bases, and 12 bases had no gene match. CDR3 coding DNA: TGTGCCAGCAGCATGCCACCGGGACAGCCGTCGAACACCGGGGAGCTGTTTTTT. Translation gives CASSMPPGQPSNTGELFF.

In this sample, this clonotype turned up many times. The gene calls are TRBV30 and TRBJ1-2; D perhaps matches TRBD1 (5 bases). There are 11 residues in the CDR3. V was trimmed by 5 bases and J by 4 bases, leaving 8 bases between them. Germline values: CDR1 GTSNPN, CDR2 SVGIG (reference sequence). The CDR3 DNA reads TGTGCCTGGGTTACAGGCTATGGCTACACCTTC. Protein product: CAWVTGYGYTF.

Many counts were recorded for this clonotype. The chain joins TRBV7-3 to TRBJ1-1; D is unresolved. V lost 1 base and J lost 0, with 15 bases in between. Germline V gene lookup returns CDR1 SGHTA and CDR2 FQGTGA. CDR3 length: 17 amino acids. CDR3 sequence (DNA): TGTGCCAGCAGCTTAATAGGTCAAGGTGCATTGAACACTGAAGCTTTCTTT. Translated: CASSLIGQGALNTEAFF.

There are many counts of this clonotype. The CDR3 nucleotides read TGTGCCAGCAGTTTGTGGAGGGTAATGCAAGAGACCCAGTACTTC. It codes for CASSLWRVMQETQYF. V is TRBV12-3 or TRBV12-4 and J is TRBJ2-5; D is possibly TRBD2 (6 bases). V lost 3 bases and J lost 2, with 13 bases in between. This CDR3 spans 15 amino acids.

This clonotype was found many times. V usage is TRBV7-2 and J usage is TRBJ2-7; 10 nucleotides line up with TRBD2. Germline V gene lookup returns CDR1 SGHTA and CDR2 FQGNSA. Trimming at V came to 7 bases and at J to 3 bases, leaving 3 bases not matched to a gene. The CDR3 is made up of 13 amino acids. Written as DNA, the CDR3 is TGTGCCAGCAATAGCGGGGGGAGCTACGAGCAGTACTTC. Its translation: CASNSGGSYEQYF.

In its sample, this clonotype was seen many times. The chain carries TRBV20-1 and TRBJ1-2; no clear D gene. Looked up from germline, CDR1 is DFQATT and CDR2 is SNEGSKA (reference sequence). V gave up 3 bases and J gave up 4 bases, with 15 bases separating them. This CDR3 region has 14 residues. The CDR3 bases are TGCAGTGCTAGGCACCCCATTTCTTCCTATGGCTACACCTTC. Translating it yields CSARHPISSYGYTF.

A remark on this clonotype: A much larger clone lies one base from this, so it may be a read error. CDR3: CSAHRVGTEAFF. CDR3 DNA sequence: TGCAGTGCCCATAGAGTCGGGACTGAAGCTTTCTTT. This chain joins TRBV20-1 and TRBJ1-1; no reliable D call. V gave up 6 bases and J gave up 5 bases, with 13 bases separating them. The CDR3 is made up of 12 amino acids. Germline assignment: CDR1 DFQATT and CDR2 SNEGSKA (reference sequence).

This clonotype is a singleton in its sample. An end of the junction differs from the germline gene, which may be a read error. The CDR3 DNA follows: TGTGCCATCAGTGAGTTTCTAGCGGGGACCAAAAACATTCAGTACTTC. This translates into CAISEFLAGTKNIQYF. This chain connects TRBV2 to TRBJ2-4; TRBD2 aligns across 9 bases. The CDR3 has 16 residues. The germline CDR1 and CDR2 sequences are SNHLY and FYNNEI.

This clonotype has a count of ten or more. At one boundary the junction diverges from the germline segment, which might be a read error. The J gene is TRBJ2-5, the V gene TRBV14; perhaps TRBD2 as D (5 bases). The CDR3 spans 13 residues. Germline loops: CDR1 SGHDN, CDR2 FVKESK. In nucleotides, the CDR3 is TGTGCCAGCAGCAAGCCTTCGGACTCCGGCGTGAACTTC. Protein sequence: CASSKPSDSGVNF.

The table lists this clonotype with a few counts. The rearrangement joins TRBV3-1 to TRBJ2-7; 11 bases align to TRBD2. J was trimmed by 0 bases and V by 6 bases; bases with no gene match: 7. Germline CDR1 LGHDT, CDR2 YNNKEL (reference sequence). There are 16 residues in the CDR3. The CDR3 here is CASSFSGRAVSYEQYF. The CDR3 DNA follows: TGTGCCAGCAGTTTTAGCGGGAGGGCCGTCTCCTACGAGCAGTACTTC.

This clonotype was recorded at least ten times. The chain is built from TRBV19 and TRBJ2-7, with 11 bases matching TRBD2. J lost 3 bases, V lost 4 bases, and 5 bases had no gene match. This CDR3 has 15 residues. Germline loops: CDR1 LNHDA, CDR2 SQIVND (reference sequence). In DNA, the CDR3 is TGTGCCAGTAGTAGTAGCGGGAGGGGAAGCTACGAGCAGTACTTC. It specifies CASSSSGRGSYEQYF.

Many counts were recorded for this clonotype. The chain links TRBV6-5 to TRBJ2-7; either TRBD1 or TRBD2 may fit D (5 bases each). Trimming removed 9 bases at V and 0 bases at J, with 15 bases between. This CDR3 is 14 amino acids long. Per germline, CDR1 MNHEY and CDR2 SVGAGI. The CDR3 spells CASGTGQSSYEQYF. Here the CDR3 DNA reads TGTGCCAGTGGGACGGGGCAGAGCTCCTACGAGCAGTACTTC.

This clonotype was counted ten times or more. The chain employs TRBV10-3 and TRBJ2-7; 7 bases match TRBD1. There are 15 residues in the CDR3. Germline trimming cut 0 bases from V and 5 bases from J; bases unmatched to any gene: 7. Germline V CDR1 and CDR2: ENHRY, SYGVKD. CDR3 DNA: TGTGCCATCAGTGAGTCTGTACAGGGGAGCCACGAGCAGTACTTC. This gives the protein CAISESVQGSHEQYF.

This clonotype came up many times. The genes are TRBV19 and TRBJ1-1, with D tentatively TRBD1 (6 bases). This CDR3 contains 15 residues. Per the germline V gene, CDR1 is LNHDA and CDR2 is SQIVND (reference sequence). V lost 4 bases and J 6 bases, leaving 18 bases between the germline ends. The CDR3 DNA follows: TGTGCCAGTAGTAGGGCGAGGGGGGGCGGACCTGAAGCTTTCTTT. This codes for CASSRARGGGPEAFF. The variable domain in full, with the rest retrieved from reference TRBV19 and TRBJ1-1, is DGGITQSPKYLFRKEGQNVTLSCEQNLNHDAMYWYRQDPGQGLRLIYYSQIVNDFQKGDIAEGYSVSREKKESFPLTVTSAQKNPTAFYLCASSRARGGGPEAFFGQGTRLTVV.

This clonotype was detected ten times or more. The rearrangement joins TRBV7-6 to TRBJ2-2; D is unclear. V was trimmed by 5 bases and J by 8 bases, leaving 15 bases between them. The V gene's germline CDR1 is SGHVS and CDR2 FNYEAQ. CDR3 length equals 14 residues. The CDR3 DNA follows: TGTGCCAGCAGCCCAACTCGGAACTCGGGGGAGCTGTTTTTT. Translation gives CASSPTRNSGELFF.

This clonotype occurred many times. V and J are TRBV9 and TRBJ2-7, with D possibly TRBD2 on 6 matching bases. This CDR3 is 15 amino acids long. The ends were cut back, 4 bases at V and 1 base at J, with 15 bases in the middle. CDR1 is SGDLS and CDR2 is YYNGEE in the germline V gene. In DNA, the CDR3 is TGTGCCAGCAGCCAGGGACTCGAAACTTCCTACGAGCAGTACTTC. It yields the protein CASSQGLETSYEQYF.

This clonotype was picked up many times. The genes are TRBV7-8 and TRBJ2-7, with TRBD1 as a possible D gene (6 bases). The germline V gene has CDR1 SGHVS and CDR2 FQNEAQ. V lost 4 bases and J 0 bases, leaving 19 bases between the germline ends. The CDR3 totals 17 residues. The DNA of the CDR3 is TGTGCCAGCAGCTCAAGAGCCAAGACAGGAGTCTCCTACGAGCAGTACTTC. Translating gives CASSSRAKTGVSYEQYF.

This clonotype has a count of ten or more. The chain links TRBV6-5 to TRBJ2-7; D tentatively reads TRBD1 or TRBD2 (6 bases each). The CDR3 runs 14 residues. Germline CDR1 MNHEY, CDR2 SVGAGI. V gave up 7 bases and J gave up 1 base, with 14 bases separating them. The CDR3 DNA reads as TGTGCCAGCACAGAGAAAGGGGGGTCCTACGAGCAGTACTTC. Protein: CASTEKGGSYEQYF.

At least ten counts were recorded for this clonotype. The chain is built from TRBV11-2 and TRBJ2-3; D is perhaps TRBD1 (7 bases). This CDR3 spans 17 amino acids. In germline, CDR1 is SGHAT, CDR2 FQNNGV. V was pared by 5 bases and J by 0 bases, with 18 bases between. Here the CDR3 reads CASSLYPGGLSTDTQYF. For the CDR3, the DNA is TGTGCCAGCAGCCTATACCCAGGGGGGCTGAGCACAGATACGCAGTATTTT. Combining the CDR3 with reference TRBV11-2 and TRBJ2-3 gives the whole variable domain EAGVAQSPRYKIIEKRQSVAFWCNPISGHATLYWYQQILGQGPKLLIQFQNNGVVDDSQLPKDRFSAERLKGVDSTLKIQPAKLEDSAVYLCASSLYPGGLSTDTQYFGPGTRLTVL.

In this sample, this clonotype turned up many times. This rearrangement joins TRBV30 to TRBJ2-2; 9 bases are shared with TRBD1. Germline assignment: CDR1 GTSNPN and CDR2 SVGIG (reference sequence). V shed 3 bases, J shed 1 base, and the junction held 6 bases outside the gene matches. This CDR3 has 16 amino acids. CDR3 residues: CAWRDPGQGNTGELFF. CDR3 sequence (DNA): TGTGCCTGGAGGGACCCGGGACAGGGGAACACCGGGGAGCTGTTTTTT.

This clonotype has a count of ten or more. This sequence joins TRBV7-2 and TRBJ1-5; D ambiguous. The germline V and J ends were trimmed by 1 base and 6 bases, with 7 bases remaining between them. CDR3 size: 13 residues. CDR1 is SGHTA and CDR2 is FQGNSA in the germline V gene. The CDR3 sequence is CASSLGPGQPQHF. CDR3 nucleotide sequence: TGTGCCAGCAGCTTAGGTCCGGGTCAGCCCCAGCATTTT.

This clonotype was picked up many times. The chain couples TRBV6-5 to TRBJ2-2; D is unclear. This CDR3 region has 15 residues. Germline-derived CDR1 and CDR2 are MNHEY and SVGAGI. V lost 1 base and J lost 1, with 7 bases in between. DNA of the CDR3: TGTGCCAGCAGTTACTGGGTTCGGAACACCGGGGAGCTGTTTTTT. It codes for CASSYWVRNTGELFF.

This clonotype showed up many times. V and J are TRBV6-1 and TRBJ2-7; possibly TRBD1 for D (7 bases). The CDR3 totals 14 residues. V lost 7 bases and J 2 bases, leaving 15 bases between the germline ends. Looked up from germline, CDR1 is MNHNS and CDR2 is SASEGT. The CDR3 DNA is TGTGCCAGCACCACAGGGGACTCGCCCTACGAGCAGTACTTC. Amino acids: CASTTGDSPYEQYF.

The chain uses TRBV20-1 and TRBJ1-1; 7 bases fit TRBD1. The V segment lost 5 bases and the J segment 2 bases; nucleotides outside the gene matches: 5. This CDR3 has 13 amino acids. Germline CDR1 is DFQATT and CDR2 is SNEGSKA (reference sequence). The CDR3 loop is CSARRQGNTEAFF. The CDR3 DNA is TGCAGTGCTCGGAGACAGGGCAACACTGAAGCTTTCTTT.

This chain connects TRBV3-1 to TRBJ1-1; a possible D gene is TRBD1 (6 bases). Per germline, CDR1 LGHDT and CDR2 YNNKEL (reference sequence). The germline V and J ends were trimmed by 0 bases and 4 bases, with 9 bases remaining between them. The CDR3 has 14 residues. The CDR3 reads CASSQEQGTTEAFF. CDR3 in DNA: TGTGCCAGCAGCCAAGAACAGGGAACCACTGAAGCTTTCTTT.

This clonotype was seen at least ten times. This chain connects TRBV20-1 to TRBJ2-7; perhaps TRBD2 as D (6 bases). Trimming pared 6 bases from V and 7 bases from J, leaving 22 bases between. The germline V gene encodes CDR1 DFQATT and CDR2 SNEGSKA (reference sequence). The CDR3 loop spans 14 amino acids. The CDR3 nucleotides read TGCAGTGCGGATCGGGACTCCCGGCGGAGGGAGCAGTACTTC. Its translation is CSADRDSRRREQYF.

This clonotype has ten or more counts. The CDR3 here is CATSDNGRGVNGELFF. The CDR3 nucleotides are TGTGCCACCAGTGATAATGGACGGGGGGTGAACGGGGAGCTGTTTTTT. V is TRBV24-1 and J is TRBJ2-2; 7 positions agree with TRBD2. This CDR3 is built from 16 residues. Germline V gene data show CDR1 as KGHDR and CDR2 as SFDVKD. After removal of 3 bases from V and 7 bases from J, the junction contained 10 bases not matched to a gene.

This clonotype was seen many times. The rearrangement uses TRBV29-1 and TRBJ2-7; TRBD1 matches at 8 bases. The CDR3 extends over 11 amino acids. J gave up 6 bases and V 7 bases, and 5 bases lay outside the gene matches. Germline CDR1 SQVTM, CDR2 ANQGSEA. The CDR3 region is CSATGTGEQYF. In nucleotides, the CDR3 is TGCAGCGCAACCGGGACAGGCGAGCAGTACTTC.

This clonotype has a count of ten or more. This chain uses TRBV7-9 with TRBJ2-5; D is possibly TRBD1 (5 bases). Trimming removed 5 bases at V and 5 bases at J, with 12 bases between. The CDR3 covers 13 residues. Germline assignment: CDR1 SEHNR and CDR2 FQNEAQ (reference sequence). DNA of the CDR3: TGTGCCAGCAGCCAGGGAAGTTGGGAGACCCAGTACTTC. Translating it yields CASSQGSWETQYF. Full variable domain (missing parts from reference TRBV7-9 and TRBJ2-5): DTGVSQNPRHKITKRGQNVTFRCDPISEHNRLYWYRQTLGQGPEFLTYFQNEAQLEKSRLLSDRFSAERPKGSFSTLEIQRTEQGDSAMYLCASSQGSWETQYFGPGTRLLVL.